This record covers a single TCR beta chain. PCR used 60 Vbeta primers and 13 Jbeta primers. TCRdb's table, derived via immunoSEQ multiplex PCR, lists solely in-frame clones and lacks some. The sample consists of approximately 120,000 clones, around 82% of them appearing once. The data were taken from a study of cytomegalovirus exposure and HLA in healthy donors. The sample taken for sequencing was PBMCs. The sequence was obtained from a man aged 30-40 years in good health and CMV-seropositive.

CDR3 region: CASSLAHGQETQYF. Written as DNA, the CDR3 is TGTGCCAGCAGCTTAGCCCACGGTCAAGAGACCCAGTACTTC. The chain joins TRBV7-9 to TRBJ2-5; D is undetermined. Germline V gene lookup returns CDR1 SEHNR and CDR2 FQNEAQ (reference sequence). Trimming stripped 0 bases from V and 2 bases from J, with 7 bases between. This CDR3 contains 14 residues.